Below are 17 T cell receptor beta chains sequenced from a single sample in a study of early T cells in non-severe SARS-CoV-2 infection. MiXCR was run by TCRdb on the 5' RACE reads, yielding one entry per CDR3 protein. The sample records under 90,000 distinct CDR3 sequences, 11% to 15% being singletons. Sequenced sample: whole blood. The origin of the receptors is an adult who was a healthcare worker with PCR-confirmed SARS-CoV-2 infection or an uninfected control (not recorded which).

This clonotype occurred a few times. The chain is built from TRBV10-2 and TRBJ1-1; D ambiguous. V was pared by 6 bases and J by 1 base, with 9 bases between. This CDR3 has 13 residues. Germline V gene lookup returns CDR1 WSHSY and CDR2 SAAADI. In DNA form, the CDR3 reads TGCGCCAGCAGAGGACGGCCGAACACTGAAGCTTTCTTT. Its translation is CASRGRPNTEAFF.

The sample holds a few counts of this clonotype. J is TRBJ1-2 and V is TRBV10-3; unclear D gene. Trimming shortened V by 2 bases and J by 2 bases, and 9 bases separated the two germline ends. Per germline, CDR1 ENHRY and CDR2 SYGVKD. The CDR3 loop spans 14 amino acids. The CDR3 DNA reads as TGTGCCATCAGTGAGGGGGTTGTAAACTATGGCTACACCTTC. Its translation is CAISEGVVNYGYTF.

The chain couples TRBV10-3 to TRBJ2-2, with 8 bases aligning to TRBD2. Germline CDR1 is ENHRY and CDR2 is SYGVKD. V lost 8 bases, J lost 1 base, and 6 bases stayed unmatched. The CDR3 has 15 amino acids. The CDR3 here is CAIGTGGLNTGELFF. The CDR3 coding sequence is TGTGCCATCGGAACGGGAGGGTTGAACACCGGGGAGCTGTTTTTT.

The chain has TRBV7-2 and TRBJ1-2; D unresolved. The CDR3 loop spans 15 amino acids. Germline CDR1 SGHTA, CDR2 FQGNSA. V gave up 0 bases and J gave up 0 bases, with 8 bases separating them. The CDR3 DNA reads as TGTGCCAGCAGCTTAGCGATCAGGTCTAACTATGGCTACACCTTC. Its translation is CASSLAIRSNYGYTF. Full variable domain (missing parts from reference TRBV7-2 and TRBJ1-2): GAGVSQSPSNKVTEKGKDVELRCDPISGHTALYWYRQSLGQGLEFLIYFQGNSAPDKSGLPSDRFSAERTGGSVSTLTIQRTQQEDSAVYLCASSLAIRSNYGYTFGSGTRLTVV.

This clonotype was seen ten or more times. This chain links TRBV28 with TRBJ2-2; D call uncertain. The ends were cut back, 2 bases at V and 4 bases at J, with 5 bases in the middle. CDR3 length equals 13 residues. Per the germline V gene, CDR1 is MDHEN and CDR2 is SYDVKM. The CDR3 region is CASSLRVTGELFF. The CDR3 DNA reads as TGTGCCAGCAGTTTAAGGGTCACCGGGGAGCTGTTTTTT.

In the case of this clonotype: Given a much more abundant clone one base away, this may be a read error. J is TRBJ1-1 and V is TRBV7-8; D gene unclear. Germline V CDR1 and CDR2: SGHVS, FQNEAQ. The CDR3 has 12 residues. Trimming left V 6 bases short and J 4 bases short, with 9 bases between. The CDR3 DNA reads TGTGCCAGCAGTCCCGTTAGCACTGAAGCTTTCTTT. Its translation is CASSPVSTEAFF. Combining the CDR3 with reference TRBV7-8 and TRBJ1-1 gives the whole variable domain GAGVSQSPRYKVAKRGQDVALRCDPISGHVSLFWYQQALGQGPEFLTYFQNEAQLDKSGLPSDRFFAERPEGSVSTLKIQRTQQEDSAVYLCASSPVSTEAFFGQGTRLTVV.

V gene TRBV13 combines with J gene TRBJ1-1; D ambiguous. The CDR3 length is 14 residues. Germline V gene sequence: CDR1 PRHDT, CDR2 FYEKMQ (reference sequence). V was cut by 2 bases and J by 5 bases, with 12 bases left in between. The CDR3: CASSLLWGKTEAFF. For the CDR3, the DNA is TGTGCCAGCAGCTTACTATGGGGAAAGACTGAAGCTTTCTTT. Full variable domain (missing parts from reference TRBV13 and TRBJ1-1): AAGVIQSPRHLIKEKRETATLKCYPIPRHDTVYWYQQGPGQDPQFLISFYEKMQSDKGSIPDRFSAQQFSDYHSELNMSSLELGDSALYFCASSLLWGKTEAFFGQGTRLTVV.

The J gene is TRBJ2-7, the V gene TRBV20-1, with D tentatively TRBD1 (6 bases). CDR3 length: 13 amino acids. The germline CDR1 and CDR2 sequences are DFQATT and SNEGSKA (reference sequence). With 3 bases removed from V and 0 bases from J, the gap between germline ends came to 9 bases. The CDR3 DNA is TGCAGTGCTAGTGGGGGCCACTCCTACGAGCAGTACTTC. Translated: CSASGGHSYEQYF.

This clonotype was observed at least ten times. The V and J genes are TRBV4-3 and TRBJ2-4; the D call may be TRBD1 or TRBD2 (5 bases each). Trimming took 0 bases from V and 11 from J, leaving 20 bases between them. Germline loops: CDR1 LGHNA, CDR2 YSLEER. CDR3 size: 16 residues. The CDR3 is CASSQDLEGPSSLQYF. CDR3 DNA sequence: TGCGCCAGCAGCCAAGATCTCGAGGGGCCCTCTTCCCTTCAGTACTTC.

The genes are TRBV28 and TRBJ1-1; 7 bases are a match to TRBD1. The CDR3 has 14 amino acids. Germline CDR1 MDHEN, CDR2 SYDVKM. V was clipped by 7 bases and J by 3 bases; unmatched bases: 8. The chain's CDR3 is CASNSGQAYTEAFF. The CDR3 bases are TGTGCCAGCAACTCCGGACAGGCTTACACTGAAGCTTTCTTT.

The rearrangement joins TRBV27 to TRBJ2-3; 12 bases agree with TRBD2. With 7 bases clipped from V and 4 bases from J, the junction kept 12 bases outside the gene matches. The CDR3 extends over 17 amino acids. Germline CDR1 and CDR2: MNHEY and SMNVEV (reference sequence). The CDR3 region is CASTPFLLAGGPDTQYF. DNA of the CDR3: TGTGCCAGCACACCCTTTTTACTAGCGGGGGGCCCAGATACGCAGTATTTT.

This clonotype was picked up a small number of times. This chain connects TRBV11-2 to TRBJ2-3, with 13 nucleotides matching TRBD2. V shed 2 bases and J 3 bases; nucleotides not matched to a gene: 5. There are 17 residues in the CDR3. Germline V CDR1 and CDR2: SGHAT, FQNNGV. In DNA form, the CDR3 reads TGTGCCAGCAGCTTAATAGGGACTAGCGGGATAACAGATACGCAGTATTTT. Residues: CASSLIGTSGITDTQYF.

V is TRBV5-4 and J is TRBJ2-7; no definite D call. The CDR3 loop spans 13 amino acids. Trimming pared 2 bases from V and 0 bases from J, leaving 6 bases between. Germline CDR1 reads SGHNT; CDR2 reads YYREEE (reference sequence). CDR3: CASSLKISYEQYF. The CDR3 bases are TGTGCCAGCAGCTTAAAGATCTCCTACGAGCAGTACTTC. The full variable domain, in which reference TRBV5-4 and TRBJ2-7 provide the parts outside the CDR3, is ETGVTQSPTHLIKTRGQQVTLRCSSQSGHNTVSWYQQALGQGPQFIFQYYREEENGRGNFPPRFSGLQFPNYSSELNVNALELDDSALYLCASSLKISYEQYFGPGTRLTVT.

The rearrangement links TRBV6-5 to TRBJ1-1; 7 nucleotides match TRBD1. V lost 0 bases, J lost 3 bases, and 4 bases stayed unmatched. The CDR3 totals 15 residues. Germline CDR1 is MNHEY and CDR2 is SVGAGI. The chain's CDR3 is CASSYSFTGDTEAFF. DNA of the CDR3: TGTGCCAGCAGTTACTCCTTTACAGGGGACACTGAAGCTTTCTTT.

This clonotype was seen a few times. This chain connects TRBV29-1 to TRBJ1-1; perhaps TRBD1 as D (6 bases). This CDR3 region has 13 residues. V was shortened by 5 bases and J by 5 bases, with 15 bases between the two germline ends. Germline V gene lookup returns CDR1 SQVTM and CDR2 ANQGSEA. CDR3 nucleotide sequence: TGCAGCGTTCTGATGGGGGCTGGAACTGAAGCTTTCTTT. Protein sequence: CSVLMGAGTEAFF.

This chain links TRBV7-8 with TRBJ2-3; no clear D. With 5 bases removed from V and 0 bases from J, the gap between germline ends came to 15 bases. This CDR3 comprises 16 residues. The germline gives CDR1 SGHVS, CDR2 FQNEAQ. The CDR3 region has the DNA TGTGCCAGCAGCCCCCAGGCCCGCCCTAGCACAGATACGCAGTATTTT. Translating it yields CASSPQARPSTDTQYF.

This clonotype was seen a few times. This rearrangement joins TRBV7-6 to TRBJ2-2; D might be TRBD1 or TRBD2, each matching 6 bases. This CDR3 is 16 amino acids long. Germline V gene data show CDR1 as SGHVS and CDR2 as FNYEAQ. V shed 1 base and J shed 5 bases, with 14 bases lying between them. Here the CDR3 reads CASSLGTGAGTGELFF. The CDR3 DNA follows: TGTGCCAGCAGCTTAGGAACGGGGGCAGGGACCGGGGAGCTGTTTTTT. Full variable domain (outside the CDR3, taken from reference TRBV7-6 and TRBJ2-2): GAGVSQSPRYKVTKRGQDVALRCDPISGHVSLYWYRQALGQGPEFLTYFNYEAQQDKSGLPNDRFSAERPEGSISTLTIQRTEQRDSAMYRCASSLGTGAGTGELFFGEGSRLTVL.